This TCR beta chain was identified during a study of blood T cell repertoires in COVID-19 (dated by TCRdb to 2020 to 2022). For the wider study: The collaborator samples originated in the United States, Italy and Spain and spanned the acute and convalescent phases of COVID-19. The material from the prospective study consisted of cDNA or gDNA derived from T cells, B-cell-depleted T cells, or PBMCs. The dataset comprised deeply sampled blood TCRbeta repertoires from subjects exposed to, actively infected with, or recovered from COVID-19. The repertoires were released in a freely available public database meant as a resource for research on the immune response to SARS-CoV-2. The samples were drawn from two sources: the first 160 participants of the ongoing ImmuneRACE study, and some 1,300 subjects contributed by 6 global collaborators. Nearly every sample came with metadata listing a de-identified subject ID, COVID-19 status, age in years and sex. Where available, HLA class I and class II types were obtained from metadata supplied by the sample provider rather than from assay-based typing.

V trim: 1 base; J trim: 1 base; unmatched bases: 9. Measured from the cysteine to the phenylalanine, the CDR3 is 17 residues long. Of the read, only the CDR3 DNA is kept; its 51 bases are in frame from base 1. CDR1 and CDR2 are drawn from the germline V gene: LGHNA, YSLEER. The immunoSEQ Assay, a bias-controlled multiplex PCR, was used to amplify TCRbeta CDR3 regions from genomic DNA. The source study handled its data this way. Nucleated cell counts per sample were estimated from amplification of reference gene primers within the assay. Sequence reads were collapsed and filtered to measure the absolute abundance of every unique TCRbeta CDR3 rearrangement. For each sample, productive Simpson clonality was calculated as the square root of Simpson's diversity index over productive rearrangements. This immuneACCESS table, as held by TCRdb, lists in-frame sequences with V and J called but not all clones. Of the missing ones, under half trace to an unresolved V gene in checked studies; the others have no known cause. The DNA was the basis for D and trimming; V, J and clone size are from that table. The sample data list roughly 230,000 clones, and nearly 90% of these were observed just once. 3.5% to 5.5% of the sample is in the top ten clones.

The research as a whole found: The amount of clinical and demographic metadata varied by source and participant and was provided uncurated.

This clone appeared a few times. Its antigen is still unknown. No much larger clone is present one base from it, and per-base qualities are unavailable. Samples from volunteer blood donors who had recovered from COVID-19 were contributed by a second Seattle source. Each collaborating institution followed its own protocols to collect whole blood in K2EDTA tubes. For TCRbeta analysis, collaborator samples were shipped as frozen whole blood, as isolated PBMCs, or as DNA extracted from either sample type. The chain couples TRBV4-3 to TRBJ1-1; TRBD1 agrees with 7 junctional bases. The sample was peripheral blood. This receptor was obtained from a woman aged 40 to 50 who had recovered from COVID-19. The DNA is TGCGCCAGCAGCCAAGGACACGAAGGGGGCGCGAACACTGAAGCTTTCTTT. It encodes CASSQGHEGGANTEAFF.